A selection of T cell receptor beta chains follows, all from one sample in a study of T-cell reconstitution after alpha-beta-depleted transplantation in children. Each CDR3 protein gets one entry after TCRdb re-called the PCR reads with MiXCR. The table lists some 500,000 distinct CDR3 sequences, 18% of them singletons, with about 3.1% in the top ten. Sample: PBMCs from the stem cell graft donor, taken from the stem cell graft. The receptors were sampled from a human donor who donated a stem cell graft to a child with acute lymphoblastic leukemia. The CDR3 runs from the conserved cysteine through the conserved F or W. D genes are given only for firm matches. A clone size is listed for some rows: how often the clone was seen (once, few, many), or a class if it is expanded.

clone_size: few; d_call: NA; v_call: TRBV5-1; j_call: TRBJ2-7; cdr3_aa: CASSQRDIKF; cdr3_nt: TGCGCCAGCAGCCAAAGGGACATCAAGTTC
clone_size: few; d_call: NA; v_call: TRBV20-1; j_call: TRBJ2-7; cdr3_aa: CSAGAPRASESYEQYF; cdr3_nt: TGCAGTGCTGGCGCCCCGCGGGCTAGCGAGTCCTACGAGCAGTACTTC
clone_size: NA; d_call: NA; v_call: TRBV3-1; j_call: TRBJ2-1; cdr3_aa: CASSQIRNEQFF; cdr3_nt: TGTGCCAGCAGCCAAATCAGGAATGAGCAGTTCTTC
clone_size: NA; d_call: NA; v_call: TRBV20-1; j_call: TRBJ2-1; cdr3_aa: CSARMTQVREISSYNEQFF; cdr3_nt: TGCAGTGCCAGGATGACTCAGGTACGGGAAATCAGCTCCTACAATGAGCAGTTCTTC
clone_size: NA; d_call: TRBD2; v_call: TRBV7-3; j_call: TRBJ2-1; cdr3_aa: CASTRTSGTDNEQFF; cdr3_nt: TGTGCCAGCACCCGGACTAGCGGGACAGACAATGAGCAGTTCTTC
clone_size: many; d_call: TRBD2; v_call: TRBV7-3; j_call: TRBJ2-1; cdr3_aa: CASSLGLGRDEQFF; cdr3_nt: TGTGCCAGCAGCTTGGGACTAGGTCGCGATGAGCAGTTCTTC
clone_size: few; d_call: TRBD1; v_call: TRBV25-1; j_call: TRBJ1-2; cdr3_aa: CASRYRGTNYGYTF; cdr3_nt: TGTGCCAGCAGGTACAGGGGGACAAACTATGGCTACACCTTC
clone_size: NA; d_call: NA; v_call: TRBV7-9; j_call: TRBJ2-1; cdr3_aa: CASHGRYNEQFF; cdr3_nt: TGTGCCAGCCACGGTCGATACAATGAGCAGTTCTTC
clone_size: NA; d_call: TRBD1; v_call: TRBV12-3/TRBV12-4; j_call: TRBJ1-2; cdr3_aa: CASSLGGTGYGYTF; cdr3_nt: TGTGCCAGCAGTTTAGGGGGGACAGGGTATGGCTACACCTTC
clone_size: few; d_call: TRBD2; v_call: TRBV4-1; j_call: TRBJ2-3; cdr3_aa: CASSQEPGLAADTQYF; cdr3_nt: TGCGCCAGCAGCCAAGAGCCGGGACTAGCGGCAGATACGCAGTATTTT
clone_size: NA; d_call: NA; v_call: TRBV30; j_call: TRBJ1-5; cdr3_aa: CAWSLHSGGPQHF; cdr3_nt: TGTGCCTGGAGCTTGCACAGCGGTGGGCCCCAGCATTTT
clone_size: NA; d_call: NA; v_call: TRBV29-1; j_call: TRBJ2-7; cdr3_aa: CSTLSQGSIPYEQYF; cdr3_nt: TGCAGCACTCTATCCCAGGGATCGATCCCCTACGAGCAGTACTTC
clone_size: many; d_call: NA; v_call: TRBV20-1; j_call: TRBJ2-3; cdr3_aa: CSAREAGNTQYF; cdr3_nt: TGCAGTGCTAGAGAGGCCGGGAATACGCAGTATTTT
clone_size: NA; d_call: TRBD2; v_call: TRBV20-1; j_call: TRBJ2-3; cdr3_aa: CSADSSGGAVNYSTDTQYF; cdr3_nt: TGCAGTGCTGATAGTAGCGGGGGAGCCGTAAACTATAGCACAGATACGCAGTATTTT
clone_size: few; d_call: TRBD1; v_call: TRBV6-1; j_call: TRBJ1-2; cdr3_aa: CASSESPSDRFYGYTF; cdr3_nt: TGTGCCAGCAGTGAGTCGCCGTCGGACAGGTTCTATGGCTACACCTTC
clone_size: few; d_call: NA; v_call: TRBV12-3/TRBV12-4; j_call: TRBJ2-4; cdr3_aa: CASRIRGSKNIQYF; cdr3_nt: TGTGCCAGCAGGATCAGGGGATCCAAAAACATTCAGTACTTC
clone_size: NA; d_call: NA; v_call: TRBV11-3; j_call: TRBJ2-1; cdr3_aa: CASSLTQRGEQFF; cdr3_nt: TGTGCCAGCAGCTTAACTCAGAGGGGTGAGCAGTTCTTC
clone_size: NA; d_call: NA; v_call: TRBV5-1; j_call: TRBJ1-3; cdr3_aa: CASSGKDTVLGNTIYF; cdr3_nt: TGCGCCAGCAGCGGGAAGGACACGGTTTTAGGAAACACCATATATTTT
clone_size: NA; d_call: TRBD1; v_call: TRBV5-1; j_call: TRBJ2-4; cdr3_aa: CASSLTGDGNSQYF; cdr3_nt: TGCGCCAGCAGCCTCACAGGGGATGGAAACAGTCAGTACTTC
clone_size: NA; d_call: NA; v_call: TRBV19; j_call: TRBJ2-3; cdr3_aa: CASSRVAGRDTQYF; cdr3_nt: TGTGCCAGTAGTCGAGTAGCAGGCAGAGATACGCAGTATTTT
clone_size: NA; d_call: TRBD2; v_call: TRBV29-1; j_call: TRBJ2-1; cdr3_aa: CSVKGTSGTLYNEQFF; cdr3_nt: TGCAGCGTCAAAGGGACTAGCGGGACCCTCTACAATGAGCAGTTCTTC
clone_size: few; d_call: TRBD2; v_call: TRBV6-5; j_call: TRBJ2-1; cdr3_aa: CASSYSGAGGGNEQFF; cdr3_nt: TGTGCCAGCAGTTACTCTGGGGCGGGAGGAGGGAATGAGCAGTTCTTC
clone_size: few; d_call: TRBD2; v_call: TRBV5-5; j_call: TRBJ2-7; cdr3_aa: CASSFPGGGEQYF; cdr3_nt: TGTGCCAGCAGCTTCCCGGGGGGAGGCGAGCAGTACTTC
clone_size: NA; d_call: TRBD2; v_call: TRBV4-1; j_call: TRBJ2-7; cdr3_aa: CASSQERTSGRYEQYF; cdr3_nt: TGCGCCAGCAGCCAAGAAAGGACTAGCGGGAGGTACGAGCAGTACTTC
clone_size: NA; d_call: NA; v_call: TRBV5-1; j_call: TRBJ1-1; cdr3_aa: CASSPPGGAVNTEAFF; cdr3_nt: TGCGCCAGCAGCCCGCCCGGGGGGGCGGTGAACACTGAAGCTTTCTTT
clone_size: few; d_call: NA; v_call: TRBV4-1; j_call: TRBJ2-7; cdr3_aa: CASSQDSGLMAYEQYF; cdr3_nt: TGCGCCAGCAGCCAAGATTCTGGACTCATGGCCTACGAGCAGTACTTC
clone_size: NA; d_call: NA; v_call: TRBV12-3/TRBV12-4; j_call: TRBJ2-5; cdr3_aa: CASSLEIVDAQYF; cdr3_nt: TGTGCCAGCAGTTTAGAGATCGTTGACGCCCAGTACTTC
clone_size: few; d_call: TRBD2; v_call: TRBV27; j_call: TRBJ2-5; cdr3_aa: CASSSWGSGSETQYF; cdr3_nt: TGTGCCAGCAGTTCCTGGGGTAGCGGGAGTGAGACCCAGTACTTC
clone_size: few; d_call: NA; v_call: TRBV6-5; j_call: TRBJ1-2; cdr3_aa: CASSFLDPDPNYGYTF; cdr3_nt: TGTGCCAGCAGTTTTCTGGACCCCGACCCTAACTATGGCTACACCTTC
clone_size: once; d_call: TRBD1; v_call: TRBV9; j_call: TRBJ1-1; cdr3_aa: CASSHPQGAGTEAFF; cdr3_nt: TGTGCCAGCAGCCATCCTCAGGGGGCGGGAACTGAAGCTTTCTTT
clone_size: many; d_call: NA; v_call: TRBV7-9; j_call: TRBJ1-6; cdr3_aa: CASSLLNSPLHF; cdr3_nt: TGTGCCAGCAGCTTACTTAATTCACCCCTCCACTTT
clone_size: NA; d_call: NA; v_call: TRBV4-1; j_call: TRBJ1-1; cdr3_aa: CASSQGQTSEAFF; cdr3_nt: TGCGCCAGCAGTCAAGGACAGACTTCGGAAGCTTTCTTT
clone_size: few; d_call: NA; v_call: TRBV29-1; j_call: TRBJ1-4; cdr3_aa: CSVEKGEKLFF; cdr3_nt: TGCAGCGTTGAAAAGGGGGAAAAACTGTTTTTT
clone_size: few; d_call: NA; v_call: TRBV21-1; j_call: TRBJ2-3; cdr3_aa: CASSKPPSTSGRPNCTDTQYF; cdr3_nt: TGTGCCAGCAGCAAACCCCCCTCGACTAGCGGGAGACCCAACTGCACAGATACGCAGTATTTT
clone_size: NA; d_call: TRBD1; v_call: TRBV20-1; j_call: TRBJ1-2; cdr3_aa: CSARDRGAAGYTF; cdr3_nt: TGCAGTGCTAGGGACAGGGGGGCCGCTGGCTACACCTTC
clone_size: few; d_call: TRBD1; v_call: TRBV7-9; j_call: TRBJ1-4; cdr3_aa: CASSATTPRGTNEKLFF; cdr3_nt: TGTGCCAGCAGCGCTACGACTCCCAGGGGGACTAATGAAAAACTGTTTTTT
clone_size: NA; d_call: TRBD2; v_call: TRBV5-1; j_call: TRBJ2-3; cdr3_aa: CASSSPRTSGDTDTQYF; cdr3_nt: TGCGCCAGCAGCTCTCCTAGGACTAGCGGGGACACAGATACGCAGTATTTT
clone_size: NA; d_call: NA; v_call: TRBV3-1; j_call: TRBJ2-7; cdr3_aa: CASSQVTRNGEQYF; cdr3_nt: TGTGCCAGCAGCCAAGTTACCCGAAACGGCGAGCAGTACTTC
clone_size: NA; d_call: TRBD2; v_call: TRBV15; j_call: TRBJ2-7; cdr3_aa: CATSPGVAGEIYEQYF; cdr3_nt: TGTGCCACCAGCCCAGGGGTAGCGGGAGAAATTTACGAGCAGTACTTC